This TCR beta chain was sequenced for a study of cytomegalovirus exposure and HLA in healthy donors. The PCR was carried out with 60 Vbeta primers and 13 Jbeta primers. Repertoires were generated with immunoSEQ multiplex PCR, while TCRdb's copy carries only in-frame clones and drops some. The sample shows under 250,000 clones, less than 80% of them seen only once. Trimming took off 4 bases at V and 7 bases at J, with 8 bases between the two ends. This CDR3 has 12 amino acids. Germline CDR1 reads SEHNR; CDR2 reads FQNEAQ (reference sequence). The chain couples TRBV7-9 to TRBJ2-1, with D maybe TRBD1 (6 bases). The receptor's source is a woman between 25 and 40 years old in good health and CMV-seropositive. Material for sequencing was PBMCs. CDR3 nucleotide sequence: TGTGCCAGCAGCTCGACAGGTAATGAGCAGTTCTTC. This sequence encodes CASSSTGNEQFF.